This T cell receptor (beta chain) was sequenced for a study of OX40 agonist ivuxolimab in advanced cancers. Findings and caveats of the study: On average, CD8+ T cells showed a greater number of expanded clones than CD4+.

Using immunoSEQ multiplex PCR, the repertoire was profiled, and TCRdb retains in-frame clones only, with some absent. The sample contains about 44,000 clones, around 90% of which appear only once. The germline gives CDR1 SGHNT, CDR2 YYREEE (reference sequence). V was pared by 4 bases and J by 3 bases, with 13 bases between. This CDR3 has 14 amino acids. Points on this clone: No antigen is known for it.

The receptor was isolated from an adult with an advanced solid tumor such as melanoma, head and neck, liver or kidney cancer. Here the sequenced sample was CD4+ or CD8+ T cells sorted from blood, taken in a trial of the OX40 agonist ivuxolimab. The V gene is TRBV5-4, the J gene TRBJ1-2; D is possibly TRBD1 (5 bases). The CDR3 DNA sequence: TGTGCCAGCAGCGGATCGACAGAATACTATGGCTACACCTTC. This sequence encodes CASSGSTEYYGYTF. The full variable domain, in which reference TRBV5-4 and TRBJ1-2 provide the parts outside the CDR3, is ETGVTQSPTHLIKTRGQQVTLRCSSQSGHNTVSWYQQALGQGPQFIFQYYREEENGRGNFPPRFSGLQFPNYSSELNVNALELDDSALYLCASSGSTEYYGYTFGSGTRLTVV.